This T cell receptor beta chain comes out of a study of control samples from healthy donors and cancer patients. The method was immunoSEQ multiplex PCR; TCRdb's version includes in-frame clones alone and lacks a portion of them. The repertoire has approximately 94,000 clones, approximately 84% of them found once; the top ten carry more than 30%. CDR3 length: 14 amino acids. The junction had 11 bases not matched to a gene; V was cut back by 10 bases and J by 5 bases. Germline values: CDR1 ENHRY, CDR2 SYGVKD. Sequencing was performed on PBMCs. The chain carries TRBV10-3 and TRBJ1-3; 7 bases match TRBD1. The TCR sequence derives from a man between 65 and 80 years old with lung cancer. This CDR3 is CATAETGLRNTIYF. As DNA, the CDR3 is TGTGCCACCGCGGAGACAGGGCTGCGAAACACCATATATTTT.